This entry lists 21 T cell receptor beta chains sequenced from one sample in a study of blood T cell repertoires in COVID-19 (dated by TCRdb to 2018 to 2020). To prepare the library, the immunoSEQ multiplex PCR assay was applied. As stored in TCRdb, this immuneACCESS dataset retains in-frame rearrangements with V and J assigned. A fraction of the clones does not appear; measured against another copy, unresolved V genes explain less than half of the discrepancy, and the remainder lacks a known reason. The sample records 55,000 to 80,000 clones, approximately 88% of which are singletons. The ten top clones hold roughly 2.3% of the sample. Specimen: peripheral blood. The receptors come from a human donor in a cohort sampled during active COVID-19.

This chain joins TRBV9 and TRBJ2-3; TRBD2 matches at 9 bases. Losses at the gene ends were 2 bases for V and 1 base for J; bases not matched to a gene: 2. This CDR3 is built from 15 residues. CDR1 and CDR2 from the germline V gene are SGDLS and YYNGEE. The CDR3 bases are TGTGCCAGCAGCGTTGGCGGGGGGGGCACAGATACGCAGTATTTT. Encoded protein: CASSVGGGGTDTQYF. Using reference TRBV9 and TRBJ2-3 for the parts outside the CDR3, the full variable domain is DSGVTQTPKHLITATGQRVTLRCSPRSGDLSVYWYQQSLDQGLQFLIQYYNGEERAKGNILERFSAQQFPDLHSELNLSSLELGDSALYFCASSVGGGGTDTQYFGPGTRLTVL.

J is TRBJ2-1 and V is TRBV19; 11 bases align to TRBD2. The CDR3 loop spans 15 amino acids. Germline V lookup: CDR1 LNHDA, CDR2 SQIVND (reference sequence). The junction had 9 bases not matched to a gene; V was cut back by 5 bases and J by 9 bases. CDR3 DNA: TGTGCCAGTAGTTCTACTAGCGGGGGAGTCGGTGAGCAGTTCTTC. The encoded protein is CASSSTSGGVGEQFF.

This chain uses TRBV28 with TRBJ1-1, with D uncertain. The CDR3 contains 12 residues. The V gene lost 3 bases and the J gene lost 6 bases, with 8 bases spanning the gap. Germline values: CDR1 MDHEN, CDR2 SYDVKM. The CDR3 loop reads CASSFTVPEAFF. CDR3 sequence (DNA): TGTGCCAGCAGTTTCACGGTACCTGAAGCTTTCTTT.

This chain links TRBV2 with TRBJ1-2, with 11 bases that match TRBD1. Trimming at V came to 8 bases and at J to 4 bases, leaving 3 bases not matched to a gene. The CDR3 contains 13 residues. Germline assignment: CDR1 SNHLY and CDR2 FYNNEI. CDR3 sequence (DNA): TGTGCCAGCTCGGACAGGGGGCTCTATGGCTACACCTTC. This sequence encodes CASSDRGLYGYTF.

V and J are TRBV19 and TRBJ1-4, with 8 bases matching TRBD1. There are 14 residues in the CDR3. Trimming cost V 6 bases and J 5 bases; bases outside gene matches: 5. Germline V gene data show CDR1 as LNHDA and CDR2 as SQIVND (reference sequence). The DNA of the CDR3 is TGTGCCAGTAGCGACAGGGGTGCGAATGAAAAACTGTTTTTT. Its protein is CASSDRGANEKLFF. The full variable domain, in which reference TRBV19 and TRBJ1-4 provide the parts outside the CDR3, is DGGITQSPKYLFRKEGQNVTLSCEQNLNHDAMYWYRQDPGQGLRLIYYSQIVNDFQKGDIAEGYSVSREKKESFPLTVTSAQKNPTAFYLCASSDRGANEKLFFGSGTQLSVL.

This clone occurred once. The chain recombines TRBV3-1 (or the pseudogene TRBV3-2) with TRBJ2-5; D not certain. The CDR3 length is 13 residues. V was pared by 3 bases and J by 0 bases, with 5 bases between. CDR1 LGHDT and CDR2 YNNKEL come from the germline V gene (reference sequence). The CDR3 nucleotides are TGTGCCAGCAGCCACGCGTACCAAGAGACCCAGTACTTC. This sequence encodes CASSHAYQETQYF.

This clone showed up just a few times. A read error may produce the germline difference seen at one junction end. The chain combines TRBV28 with TRBJ2-7, with D possibly TRBD2 on 7 matching bases. Per the germline V gene, CDR1 is MDHEN and CDR2 is SYDVKM. The CDR3 runs 13 residues. The CDR3 coding sequence is TGTGCCAGCAGTTTATCCGGGGGGCTCGGTAGGGTCTTC. It translates to CASSLSGGLGRVF. The full variable domain, its missing parts supplied by reference TRBV28 and TRBJ2-7, is DVKVTQSSRYLVKRTGEKVFLECVQDMDHENMFWYRQDPGLGLRLIYFSYDVKMKEKGDIPEGYSVSREKKERFSLILESASTNQTSMYLCASSLSGGLGRVFGPGTRLTVT.

V gene TRBV7-8 combines with J gene TRBJ2-1, with TRBD2 identical over 12 bases. This CDR3 is built from 14 residues. Germline loops: CDR1 SGHVS, CDR2 FQNEAQ. With V trimmed by 8 bases and J by 7 bases, 6 bases remained unmatched. CDR3 DNA: TGTGCCAGCCACACTAGCGGGGGGCTAAATGAGCAGTTCTTC. Amino acids: CASHTSGGLNEQFF.

The gene calls are TRBV24-1 and TRBJ2-7; 9 nucleotides match TRBD2. The trim removed 5 bases at V and 5 bases at J, leaving 21 bases unmatched. CDR3 length equals 19 residues. Germline V gene data show CDR1 as KGHDR and CDR2 as SFDVKD. CDR3 coding DNA: TGTGCCACCAGTGTCCAGGCGGGGTTCTTGAGCGGGAGGTTCCACGAGCAGTACTTC. Amino acid sequence: CATSVQAGFLSGRFHEQYF.

This chain connects TRBV7-9 to TRBJ1-5, with 7 nucleotides matching TRBD1. Germline V gene lookup returns CDR1 SEHNR and CDR2 FQNEAQ (reference sequence). V shed 5 bases and J 0 bases; nucleotides not matched to a gene: 4. The CDR3 extends over 15 amino acids. The CDR3 spells CASSPGQVSNQPQHF. As DNA, the CDR3 is TGTGCCAGCAGCCCTGGACAGGTTAGCAATCAGCCCCAGCATTTT.

The chain joins TRBV5-1 to TRBJ1-2; D remains unclear. This CDR3 has 16 amino acids. The germline CDR1 and CDR2 sequences are SGHRS and YFSETQ. With 0 bases removed from V and 6 bases from J, the gap between germline ends came to 18 bases. CDR3 region: CASSLARGGLEDGYTF. CDR3 DNA sequence: TGCGCCAGCAGCTTGGCAAGAGGAGGGTTGGAAGATGGCTACACCTTC.

This clone rates as medium-sized. The chain couples TRBV11-2 to TRBJ1-4, with 7 bases aligning to TRBD1. Trimming removed 5 bases from V and 9 bases from J; junction bases left unmatched: 6. Germline loops: CDR1 SGHAT, CDR2 FQNNGV. CDR3 size: 13 residues. CDR3 region: CASSNGGGQKLFF. CDR3 DNA sequence: TGTGCCAGCAGCAACGGAGGGGGCCAAAAACTGTTTTTT.

This chain joins TRBV7-6 and TRBJ2-1, with 14 bases that match TRBD2. Germline V lookup: CDR1 SGHVS, CDR2 FNYEAQ. V shed 3 bases, J shed 6 bases, and the junction held 13 bases outside the gene matches. The CDR3 has 19 amino acids. CDR3: CASSFPGLAGAKGGNEQFF. The CDR3 DNA follows: TGTGCCAGCAGCTTTCCGGGACTAGCGGGAGCTAAAGGGGGCAATGAGCAGTTCTTC.

The CDR3 DNA sequence: TGTGCCAGCAGCTTAGCGCAGACAGGGAGCAGTGAAAAACTGTTTTTT. Translated, it gives CASSLAQTGSSEKLFF. The gene calls are TRBV7-2 and TRBJ1-4; 7 nucleotides match TRBD1. The germline V gene encodes CDR1 SGHTA and CDR2 FQGNSA. The CDR3 extends over 16 amino acids. Trimming took 0 bases from V and 7 from J; bases not matched to a gene: 8.

The rearrangement uses TRBV3-1 (or the pseudogene TRBV3-2) and TRBJ2-7; tentative D call: TRBD2 (5 bases). Germline assignment: CDR1 LGHDT and CDR2 YNNKEL (reference sequence). Deletions cut 8 bases from V and 1 base from J, with 18 bases between. The CDR3 loop spans 15 amino acids. CDR3 loop: CASVRAGGDSYEQYF. The CDR3 coding sequence is TGTGCCAGCGTTCGTGCGGGCGGAGATTCCTACGAGCAGTACTTC.

CDR3 amino acids: CASREVQETQYF. The CDR3 region has the DNA TGCGCCAGCAGAGAGGTACAAGAGACCCAGTACTTC. The chain joins TRBV5-1 to TRBJ2-5, with D unclear. Germline values: CDR1 SGHRS, CDR2 YFSETQ. CDR3 length equals 12 residues. V shed 5 bases and J shed 2 bases, with 7 bases lying between them.

V and J are TRBV9 and TRBJ2-3; 7 bases agree with TRBD2. In germline, CDR1 is SGDLS, CDR2 YYNGEE. Unmatched junction bases numbered 11, after V lost 5 bases and J lost 2 bases. This CDR3 has 16 residues. This CDR3 reads CASSQSGGDYTDTQYF. CDR3 nucleotide sequence: TGTGCCAGCAGTCAGAGTGGGGGGGACTACACAGATACGCAGTATTTT. Full variable domain (remainder filled in from reference TRBV9 and TRBJ2-3): DSGVTQTPKHLITATGQRVTLRCSPRSGDLSVYWYQQSLDQGLQFLIQYYNGEERAKGNILERFSAQQFPDLHSELNLSSLELGDSALYFCASSQSGGDYTDTQYFGPGTRLTVL.

The CDR3 is CASSYSSGRAFNEQFF. CDR3 nucleotide sequence: TGTGCCAGCAGTTACTCTAGCGGGAGGGCCTTCAATGAGCAGTTCTTC. V is TRBV6-5 and J is TRBJ2-1; 11 bases agree with TRBD2. Germline V lookup: CDR1 MNHEY, CDR2 SVGAGI. V lost 0 bases to trimming and J lost 6 bases; unmatched junction nucleotides: 4. The CDR3 sequence is 16 residues long.

J is TRBJ2-6 and V is TRBV18; D not certain. The CDR3 sequence is 15 residues long. The germline V gene encodes CDR1 KGHSH and CDR2 LQKENI. Trimming removed 3 bases at V and 0 bases at J, with 6 bases between. The CDR3, as DNA: TGTGCCAGCTCACCGGGCGACTCTGGGGCCAACGTCCTGACTTTC. This sequence encodes CASSPGDSGANVLTF.

This chain uses TRBV6-5 with TRBJ2-7; D perhaps matches TRBD1 (5 bases). The CDR3 totals 14 residues. Trimming shortened V by 2 bases and J by 2 bases, and 10 bases separated the two germline ends. The germline gives CDR1 MNHEY, CDR2 SVGAGI. CDR3 region: CASSYQGGTYEQYF. CDR3 bases: TGTGCCAGCAGTTACCAGGGTGGAACCTACGAGCAGTACTTC.

This clone has only one observation. The J gene is TRBJ1-3, the V gene TRBV5-4; possible D gene TRBD1, 5 bases. V lost 2 bases and J lost 3, with 15 bases in between. Germline CDR1 is SGHNT and CDR2 is YYREEE (reference sequence). The CDR3 has 16 amino acids. In DNA form, the CDR3 reads TGTGCCAGCAGCTTACAGACTGCGGGGGGTGGAAACACCATATATTTT. This encodes CASSLQTAGGGNTIYF.